These 28 T cell receptor beta chains came from one sample sequenced in a study of identical twins. MiXCR was run by TCRdb on the 5' RACE reads, yielding one entry per CDR3 protein. Among some 690,000 distinct CDR3 sequences, 21% were seen once, and the ten largest hold roughly 4%. In addition, the sample was reused for a study of T cells expressing NK-cell markers.

Sequencing input: PBMCs. The receptor source for this set is a woman under 30 in good health.

Only a few counts were recorded for this clonotype. The J gene is TRBJ1-2, the V gene TRBV20-1, with D unclear. This CDR3 is built from 12 residues. The germline gives CDR1 DFQATT, CDR2 SNEGSKA (reference sequence). Trimming removed 6 bases from V and 1 base from J, with 9 bases in between. In DNA form, the CDR3 reads TGCAGTGCCTACTCCGTTAACTATGGCTACACCTTC. It codes for CSAYSVNYGYTF.

The chain carries TRBV6-1 and TRBJ2-1; tentatively, D is TRBD2 (5 bases). The germline CDR1 and CDR2 sequences are MNHNS and SASEGT. The length of the CDR3 is 13 residues. Trimming stripped 7 bases from V and 8 bases from J, with 15 bases between. CDR3 nucleotides: TGTGCCAGCACCCCACTAGAGTCGCATGAGCAGTTCTTC. Translation: CASTPLESHEQFF.

The sample holds many counts of this clonotype. The chain combines TRBV20-1 with TRBJ2-7; D is possibly TRBD2 (6 bases). This CDR3 region has 13 residues. The germline V gene has CDR1 DFQATT and CDR2 SNEGSKA (reference sequence). V dropped 1 base and J dropped 3 bases, with 10 bases sitting between them. In DNA, the CDR3 is TGCAGTGCTAGAGGACTAGTGAACTACGAGCAGTACTTC. Protein: CSARGLVNYEQYF.

This clonotype is a singleton in its sample. The J gene is TRBJ2-3, the V gene TRBV20-1, with D possibly matching TRBD2 (8 bases). CDR1 and CDR2 from the germline V gene are DFQATT and SNEGSKA (reference sequence). The CDR3 length is 13 residues. The V gene lost 7 bases and the J gene lost 6 bases, with 17 bases spanning the gap. CDR3 sequence: CSVRGTRGDTQYF. CDR3 DNA: TGCAGTGTCAGGGGGACTAGGGGCGATACGCAGTATTTT.

The chain carries TRBV20-1 and TRBJ1-5; TRBD1 agrees at 7 bases. CDR1 and CDR2 from the germline V gene are DFQATT and SNEGSKA (reference sequence). This CDR3 is 15 amino acids long. V shed 5 bases, J shed 4 bases, and the junction held 11 bases outside the gene matches. CDR3 in amino acids: CSARARTGGNQPQHF. The CDR3 DNA reads TGCAGTGCTCGAGCCCGGACAGGAGGAAATCAGCCCCAGCATTTT.

This clonotype occurred many times. The chain is built from TRBV12-3 or TRBV12-4 and TRBJ2-1; TRBD2 aligns across 9 bases. V lost 4 bases and J lost 4; bases outside the gene matches: 5. There are 15 residues in the CDR3. The chain's CDR3 is CASSWGSGGYNEQFF. The CDR3 DNA follows: TGTGCCAGCAGTTGGGGTAGCGGGGGATACAATGAGCAGTTCTTC.

The chain uses TRBV25-1 and TRBJ1-1, with no clear D. Germline V gene sequence: CDR1 MGHDK, CDR2 SYGVNS. V lost 4 bases and J 11 bases, leaving 2 bases between the germline ends. The CDR3 runs 8 residues. The DNA for the CDR3 is TGTGCCAGCAGTGCCGCTTTCTTT. This sequence encodes CASSAAFF.

This chain uses TRBV5-1 with TRBJ2-1; D tentatively fits TRBD1 or TRBD2 (5 bases each). This CDR3 comprises 15 residues. Trimming shortened V by 3 bases and J by 6 bases, and 16 bases separated the two germline ends. In germline, CDR1 is SGHRS, CDR2 YFSETQ. The CDR3 DNA is TGCGCCAGCAGCTCCCGGGACCACTCGTTCAATGAGCAGTTCTTC. Protein sequence: CASSSRDHSFNEQFF.

This clonotype was counted only a few times. The chain has TRBV5-6 and TRBJ1-5; perhaps TRBD1 as D (5 bases). The CDR3 spans 15 residues. CDR1 is SGHDT and CDR2 is YYEEEE in the germline V gene. V lost 3 bases to trimming and J lost 7 bases, with 17 bases between them. CDR3 residues: CASSSGFGTKQPQHF. In nucleotides, the CDR3 is TGTGCCAGCAGCTCCGGATTTGGGACGAAGCAGCCCCAGCATTTT.

This clonotype was counted only a few times. V and J are TRBV4-3 and TRBJ2-3; 8 bases line up with TRBD2. Germline V lookup: CDR1 LGHNA, CDR2 YSLEER. This CDR3 region has 17 residues. Trimming cost V 2 bases and J 5 bases; bases outside gene matches: 12. CDR3 in amino acids: CASSQSLAGPVGDTQYF. The CDR3 DNA sequence: TGCGCCAGCAGCCAATCCTTAGCGGGACCGGTTGGAGATACGCAGTATTTT.

The chain carries TRBV5-1 and TRBJ2-2, with TRBD1 as a possible D gene (5 bases). The ends were cut back, 5 bases at V and 0 bases at J, with 11 bases in the middle. CDR3 length: 15 residues. Germline V gene lookup returns CDR1 SGHRS and CDR2 YFSETQ. In DNA form, the CDR3 reads TGCGCCAGCAGTTGGGGCCTCCCGAACACCGGGGAGCTGTTTTTT. It yields the protein CASSWGLPNTGELFF.

This clonotype was seen more than once but under ten times. The chain couples TRBV4-3 to TRBJ2-7; D could derive from TRBD1 or TRBD2 (5 bases each). The germline V gene has CDR1 LGHNA and CDR2 YSLEER. Trimming shortened V by 5 bases and J by 3 bases, and 14 bases separated the two germline ends. The CDR3 totals 14 residues. The chain's CDR3 is CASSEGRLGYEQYF. In DNA, the CDR3 is TGCGCCAGCAGCGAGGGACGGCTGGGCTACGAGCAGTACTTC.

The genes are TRBV7-8 and TRBJ2-3; tentatively, D is TRBD2 (6 bases). CDR1 SGHVS and CDR2 FQNEAQ come from the germline V gene. The V end was cut by 3 bases, the J end by 1 base, with 11 bases between. This CDR3 is built from 15 residues. This CDR3 is CASSLGGIRTDTQYF. Here the CDR3 DNA reads TGTGCCAGCAGCTTGGGCGGGATACGCACAGATACGCAGTATTTT.

This clonotype came up a few times. This chain uses TRBV12-3 or TRBV12-4 with TRBJ1-5, with 7 bases matching TRBD1. The V and J ends lost 3 bases and 5 bases, in that order; junction bases with no gene match: 4. This CDR3 spans 14 amino acids. CDR3 region: CASSFGTVHQPQHF. In DNA form, the CDR3 reads TGTGCCAGCAGTTTTGGGACAGTTCATCAGCCCCAGCATTTT.

J is TRBJ1-1 and V is TRBV7-8; D may be TRBD1 (5 bases). There are 15 residues in the CDR3. Trimming removed 5 bases at V and 3 bases at J, with 16 bases between. Germline V CDR1 and CDR2: SGHVS, FQNEAQ. The CDR3 sequence is CASSLIVRDHTEAFF. Written as DNA, the CDR3 is TGTGCCAGCAGCCTTATTGTAAGGGACCACACTGAAGCTTTCTTT.

Many counts were recorded for this clonotype. This sequence joins TRBV5-1 and TRBJ2-1; D is unclear. V lost 4 bases, J lost 2 bases, and 13 bases lay in between. This CDR3 has 15 residues. Germline-derived CDR1 and CDR2 are SGHRS and YFSETQ. CDR3 protein: CASSTQEPTYNEQFF. The CDR3, as DNA: TGCGCCAGCAGCACCCAGGAACCGACCTACAATGAGCAGTTCTTC. Supplemented by reference TRBV5-1 and TRBJ2-1, the full variable domain reads KAGVTQTPRYLIKTRGQQVTLSCSPISGHRSVSWYQQTPGQGLQFLFEYFSETQRNKGNFPGRFSGRQFSNSRSEMNVSTLELGDSALYLCASSTQEPTYNEQFFGPGTRLTVL.

This clonotype occurred a few times. The rearrangement joins TRBV10-3 to TRBJ2-3, with 13 bases that match TRBD2. The CDR3 is 14 residues long. V lost 6 bases to trimming and J lost 10 bases; unmatched junction nucleotides: 7. The V gene's germline CDR1 is ENHRY and CDR2 SYGVKD. CDR3: CAISGTSGAGAQYF. The CDR3, as DNA: TGTGCCATCAGCGGGACTAGCGGGGCTGGGGCGCAGTATTTT.

As for this clonotype: Relative to the germline gene, one junction end is altered; a read error may explain this. The genes are TRBV6-1 and TRBJ2-5; TRBD2 matches 8 bases. CDR3 length: 13 residues. Per germline, CDR1 MNHNS and CDR2 SASEGT. Here the CDR3 DNA reads TGTGCCAGCAGCGAAGCGGGAGAGCAGACCCAGTACTTC. Translated: CASSEAGEQTQYF.

There are a few counts of this clonotype. V is TRBV10-3 and J is TRBJ1-1, with a possible D match to TRBD1 (6 bases). Germline V CDR1 and CDR2: ENHRY, SYGVKD. Trimming cost V 10 bases and J 7 bases, with 22 bases left between them. The CDR3 covers 14 residues. The CDR3, as DNA: TGTGCCACGGCACAGGGTGAAATGAGTATTGAAGCTTTCTTT. Translated: CATAQGEMSIEAFF.

The chain combines TRBV19 with TRBJ1-2; weak D call: TRBD1 (5 bases). Germline CDR1 LNHDA, CDR2 SQIVND (reference sequence). This CDR3 region has 14 residues. Trimming removed 2 bases at V and 9 bases at J, with 16 bases between. As DNA, the CDR3 is TGTGCCAGTAGTATACAGACAGTAGTGAAGAGCTACACCTTC. Its translation: CASSIQTVVKSYTF.

The V and J genes are TRBV13 and TRBJ2-7, with TRBD2 as a possible D gene (5 bases). Germline CDR1 reads PRHDT; CDR2 reads FYEKMQ (reference sequence). This CDR3 comprises 14 residues. Trimming left V 8 bases short and J 2 bases short, with 16 bases between. The CDR3 nucleotides are TGTGCCAGCTCGCAGCGGAGCAAACCCTACGAGCAGTACTTC. It yields the protein CASSQRSKPYEQYF.

The CDR3 nucleotides are TGTGCCAGCAGCCAGGCGGGAAGCTCGGAAGCCGCTTTCTTT. This encodes CASSQAGSSEAAFF. This chain connects TRBV3-1 to TRBJ1-1; D is uncertain. CDR1 and CDR2 (germline): LGHDT, YNNKEL (reference sequence). V was shortened by 3 bases and J by 11 bases, with 19 bases between the two germline ends. CDR3 size: 14 residues.

The sample holds one count of this clonotype. The V call is TRBV12-3 or TRBV12-4, the J call TRBJ2-3; D may be TRBD1 or TRBD2 (6 bases each). The CDR3 totals 15 residues. V was cut by 5 bases and J by 8 bases, with 20 bases left in between. The DNA of the CDR3 is TGTGCCAGCAGTGCGCCGGGGGCCCGCCCGGGTACGCAGTATTTT. Its protein is CASSAPGARPGTQYF.

This clonotype turned up a few times. This chain connects TRBV20-1 to TRBJ2-1; no definite D call. The CDR3 sequence is 15 residues long. V was clipped by 1 base and J by 0 bases, with 10 bases between them. Germline CDR1 is DFQATT and CDR2 is SNEGSKA (reference sequence). CDR3 loop: CSARARQSSYNEQFF. The CDR3 coding sequence is TGCAGTGCTAGAGCACGCCAGAGCTCCTACAATGAGCAGTTCTTC.

In its sample, this clonotype was seen a few times. The rearrangement uses TRBV7-6 and TRBJ2-7; a possible D gene is TRBD2 (6 bases). CDR1 is SGHVS and CDR2 is FNYEAQ in the germline V gene. The V end lost 1 base, the J end lost 4 bases, and 14 bases lay between the germline ends. There are 15 residues in the CDR3. The CDR3 sequence: CASSLGDSSLYEQYF. CDR3 nucleotide sequence: TGTGCCAGCAGCTTAGGGGACTCGTCGCTTTACGAGCAGTACTTC.

Only a few counts were recorded for this clonotype. The chain links TRBV2 to TRBJ2-5, with TRBD1 identical over 10 bases. Germline V gene data show CDR1 as SNHLY and CDR2 as FYNNEI. Germline trimming cut 6 bases from V and 5 bases from J; bases unmatched to any gene: 12. The CDR3 spans 16 residues. CDR3 sequence (DNA): TGTGCCAGCAGCAGCCAGACAGGGGGCGGAAAGGAGACCCAGTACTTC. Residues: CASSSQTGGGKETQYF. Variable domain in full (rest from reference TRBV2 and TRBJ2-5): EPEVTQTPSHQVTQMGQEVILRCVPISNHLYFYWYRQILGQKVEFLVSFYNNEISEKSEIFDDQFSVERPDGSNFTLKIRSTKLEDSAMYFCASSSQTGGGKETQYFGPGTRLLVL.

This clonotype showed up just a few times. This sequence joins TRBV12-3 or TRBV12-4 and TRBJ2-1; 8 bases are a match to TRBD2. Trimming cost V 5 bases and J 0 bases; bases outside gene matches: 3. CDR3 length equals 15 residues. Here the CDR3 reads CASSRGGLSYNEQFF. For the CDR3, the DNA is TGTGCCAGCAGTCGGGGGGGCCTCTCCTACAATGAGCAGTTCTTC.

This clonotype was seen a handful of times. The CDR3 loop reads CASSLDPLRETQYF. DNA of the CDR3: TGTGCCAGCAGCTTAGATCCTCTACGGGAGACCCAGTACTTC. This chain joins TRBV7-2 and TRBJ2-5; no definite D call. V dropped 1 base and J dropped 5 bases, with 11 bases sitting between them. Germline V gene lookup returns CDR1 SGHTA and CDR2 FQGNSA. CDR3 length: 14 residues.